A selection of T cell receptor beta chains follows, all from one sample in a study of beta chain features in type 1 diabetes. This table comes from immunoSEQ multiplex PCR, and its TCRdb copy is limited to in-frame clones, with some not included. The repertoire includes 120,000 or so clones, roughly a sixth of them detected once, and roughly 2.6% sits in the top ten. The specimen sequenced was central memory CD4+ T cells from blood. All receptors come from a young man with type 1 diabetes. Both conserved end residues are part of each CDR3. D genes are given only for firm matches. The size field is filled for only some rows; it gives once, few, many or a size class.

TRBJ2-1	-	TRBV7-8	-	CASRPPLRDENYNEQFF	TGTGCCAGCAGGCCCCCCCTCAGGGACGAAAATTACAATGAGCAGTTCTTC
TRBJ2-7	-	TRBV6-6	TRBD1	CASSPLTGSYEQYF	TGTGCCAGCAGTCCCTTGACAGGGTCTTACGAGCAGTACTTC
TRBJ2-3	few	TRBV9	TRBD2	CASSPGLAGVGDTQYF	TGTGCCAGCAGTCCGGGACTAGCGGGGGTTGGAGATACGCAGTATTTT
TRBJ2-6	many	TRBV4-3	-	CASSQEFKDWSGANVLTF	TGCGCCAGCAGCCAAGAGTTCAAGGATTGGTCTGGGGCCAACGTCCTGACTTTC
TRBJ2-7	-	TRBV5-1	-	CASSLDRPSYEQYF	TGCGCCAGCAGCCTCGACAGACCTTCCTACGAGCAGTACTTC
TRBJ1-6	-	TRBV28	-	CASSEGGGKNSPLHF	TGTGCCAGCAGTGAGGGAGGAGGGAAAAATTCACCCCTCCACTTT
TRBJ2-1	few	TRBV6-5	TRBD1	CASKQGGPSYNEQFF	TGTGCCAGCAAACAGGGGGGTCCCTCCTACAATGAGCAGTTCTTC
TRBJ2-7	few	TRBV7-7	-	CASSLASGSEQYF	TGTGCTAGCAGCTTAGCGTCTGGGTCCGAGCAGTACTTC
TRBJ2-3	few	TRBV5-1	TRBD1	CASSSTDRGSGDTQYF	TGCGCCAGCAGCAGTACGGACAGGGGTTCTGGGGATACGCAGTATTTT
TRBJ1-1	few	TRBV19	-	CASTARGADAFF	TGTGCCAGTACCGCCCGAGGGGCAGATGCTTTCTTT
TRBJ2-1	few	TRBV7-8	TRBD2	CASSRTRNEQFF	TGTGCCAGCAGCCGGACTAGGAATGAGCAGTTCTTC
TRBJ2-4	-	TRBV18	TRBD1	CASSPADRGNIQYF	TGTGCCAGCTCACCCGCGGACAGGGGAAACATTCAGTACTTC
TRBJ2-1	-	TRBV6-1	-	CAIVPWTSYNEQFF	TGTGCCATCGTGCCCTGGACCTCCTACAATGAGCAGTTCTTC
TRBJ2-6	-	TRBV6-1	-	CASSEPRPPGANVLTF	TGTGCCAGCAGTGAACCCAGACCCCCTGGGGCCAACGTCCTGACTTTC
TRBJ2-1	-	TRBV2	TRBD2	CASSERVAGGRRNEQFF	TGTGCCAGCAGTGAAAGGGTAGCGGGGGGCCGACGCAATGAGCAGTTCTTC
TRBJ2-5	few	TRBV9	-	CASSLHPRDRWETQYF	TGTGCCAGCAGCTTACACCCCCGGGACCGATGGGAGACCCAGTACTTC
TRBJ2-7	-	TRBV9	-	CASSVGAVGTYEQYF	TGTGCCAGCAGCGTAGGGGCCGTGGGTACCTACGAGCAGTACTTC
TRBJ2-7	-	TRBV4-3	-	CASSQGAAGAREEQYF	TGCGCCAGCAGCCAAGGGGCGGCGGGGGCTCGGGAAGAGCAGTACTTC
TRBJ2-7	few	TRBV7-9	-	CASSPIGTAVTYEQYF	TGTGCCAGCAGCCCTATAGGGACCGCCGTTACGTACGAGCAGTACTTC
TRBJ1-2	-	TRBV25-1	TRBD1	CASSPGTGGYYGYTF	TGTGCCAGCAGTCCCGGGACAGGGGGATACTATGGCTACACCTTC
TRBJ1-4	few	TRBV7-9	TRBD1	CASSFNGQGANSNEKLFF	TGTGCCAGCAGCTTCAATGGACAGGGGGCAAATAGTAATGAAAAACTGTTTTTT
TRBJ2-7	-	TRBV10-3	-	CAINEVREHEQYF	TGTGCCATCAATGAAGTCAGGGAACACGAGCAGTACTTC
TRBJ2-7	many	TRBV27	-	CASSPRGGHAYEQYF	TGTGCCAGCAGTCCCCGGGGCGGGCACGCCTACGAGCAGTACTTC
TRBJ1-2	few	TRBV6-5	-	CASSYSQEDGYTF	TGTGCCAGCAGTTACTCACAGGAGGATGGCTACACCTTC
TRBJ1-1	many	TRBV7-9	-	CASSSDRHWDTEAFF	TGTGCCAGCAGCTCAGACCGTCATTGGGACACTGAAGCTTTCTTT
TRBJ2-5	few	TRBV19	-	CASCTWGRMVGEETQYF	TGTGCCAGTTGTACCTGGGGGAGGATGGTTGGGGAAGAGACCCAGTACTTC
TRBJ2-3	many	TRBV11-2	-	CASSLAGTDTQYF	TGTGCCAGCAGCTTAGCAGGCACAGATACGCAGTATTTT
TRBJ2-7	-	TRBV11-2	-	CASSSRQAISYEQYF	TGTGCCAGCAGCTCTAGGCAGGCCATCTCCTACGAGCAGTACTTC
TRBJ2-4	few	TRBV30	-	CALRGKNIQYF	TGTGCCTTAAGGGGCAAAAACATTCAGTACTTC
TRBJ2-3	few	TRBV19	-	CASSITALRPGRDTQYF	TGTGCCAGTAGTATAACGGCGTTACGCCCCGGGAGAGATACGCAGTATTTT
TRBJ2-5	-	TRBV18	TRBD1	CASLARTGGQETQYF	TGTGCCAGCCTAGCGCGGACAGGGGGACAAGAGACCCAGTACTTC
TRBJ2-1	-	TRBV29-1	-	CSVGTSPSSYNEQFF	TGCAGCGTGGGCACTAGCCCGAGCTCCTACAATGAGCAGTTCTTC
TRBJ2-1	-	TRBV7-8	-	CASSRDSYNEQFF	TGTGCCAGCAGCCGTGACTCCTACAATGAGCAGTTCTTC
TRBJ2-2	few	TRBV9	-	CASSVSGINTGELFF	TGTGCCAGCAGCGTAAGCGGAATTAACACCGGGGAGCTGTTTTTT
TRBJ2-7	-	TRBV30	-	CAWSVRRGVPYEQYF	TGTGCCTGGAGTGTTCGCAGGGGTGTTCCCTACGAGCAGTACTTC
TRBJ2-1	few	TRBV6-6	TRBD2	CASVSSGGSFF	TGTGCCAGCGTCTCAAGCGGGGGGTCATTCTTC
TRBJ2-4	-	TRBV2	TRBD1	CASSPGQENIQYF	TGTGCCAGCAGTCCGGGACAGGAAAACATTCAGTACTTC
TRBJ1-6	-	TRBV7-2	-	CASSLPLLGSPLHF	TGTGCCAGCAGCTTACCCCTCCTAGGATCACCCCTCCACTTT
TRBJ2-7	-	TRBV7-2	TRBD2	CASSLGGGGMGYEQYF	TGTGCCAGCAGCTTAGGTGGCGGGGGTATGGGCTACGAGCAGTACTTC
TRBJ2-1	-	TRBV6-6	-	CASSHGREQFF	TGTGCCAGCAGCCACGGAAGGGAGCAGTTCTTC
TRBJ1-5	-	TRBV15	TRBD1	CATSNDRGHQPQHF	TGTGCCACCAGTAACGACAGGGGCCATCAGCCCCAGCATTTT
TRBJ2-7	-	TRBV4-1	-	CASSQEGDGRGGEQYF	TGCGCCAGCAGCCAAGAAGGGGACGGTCGAGGTGGCGAGCAGTACTTC
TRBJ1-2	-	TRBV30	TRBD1	CAWSVLPGGIYGYTF	TGTGCCTGGAGTGTACTCCCAGGGGGCATATATGGCTACACCTTC
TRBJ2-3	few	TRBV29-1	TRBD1	CSGAYRGTDTQYF	TGCAGCGGAGCCTACAGGGGTACGGATACGCAGTATTTT
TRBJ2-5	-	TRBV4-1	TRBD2	CASSQALAGGIETQYF	TGCGCCAGCAGCCAAGCGCTAGCGGGAGGTATAGAGACCCAGTACTTC
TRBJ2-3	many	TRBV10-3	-	CAISEGTPDTQYF	TGTGCCATCAGTGAGGGGACACCAGATACGCAGTATTTT
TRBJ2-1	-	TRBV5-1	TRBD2	CASSLQVAGATYNEQFF	TGCGCCAGCAGCTTACAGGTAGCGGGAGCCACGTACAATGAGCAGTTCTTC
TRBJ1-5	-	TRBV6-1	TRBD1	CASSESDRGGQPQHF	TGTGCCAGCAGTGAGTCGGACAGGGGAGGGCAGCCCCAGCATTTT
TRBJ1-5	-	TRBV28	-	CATRELGEPQHF	TGTGCCACCCGCGAGTTGGGGGAGCCCCAGCATTTT
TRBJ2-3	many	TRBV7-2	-	CASSTNADTQYF	TGTGCCAGCAGCACCAATGCAGATACGCAGTATTTT
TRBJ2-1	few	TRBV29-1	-	CSVERNEQFF	TGCAGCGTTGAAAGAAATGAGCAGTTCTTC
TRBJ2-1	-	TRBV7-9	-	CASTPSLF	TGTGCCAGCACTCCTAGCCTCTTC
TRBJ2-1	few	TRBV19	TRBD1	CASMGGQGTYNEQFF	TGTGCCAGTATGGGGGGACAGGGGACTTACAATGAGCAGTTCTTC
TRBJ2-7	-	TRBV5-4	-	CASSLVQRRTTSSYEQYF	TGTGCCAGCAGCTTGGTCCAGCGGAGGACGACCAGCTCCTACGAGCAGTACTTC
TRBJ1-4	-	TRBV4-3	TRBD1	CASSQVGTGAFSTNEKLFF	TGCGCCAGCAGCCAAGTGGGAACAGGGGCTTTTTCAACTAATGAAAAACTGTTTTTT
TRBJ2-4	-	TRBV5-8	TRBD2	CASSLAGGPILAKNIQYF	TGTGCCAGCAGCCTAGCGGGGGGGCCTATATTGGCCAAAAACATTCAGTACTTC
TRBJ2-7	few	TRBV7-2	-	CASSRQVGYEQYF	TGTGCCAGCAGCCGCCAGGTGGGGTACGAGCAGTACTTC